This TCR beta chain was sequenced during a study of spatial heterogeneity in lung cancer. For the study at large: More beta-chain than alpha-chain sequences were consistently detected.

The sample holds a few counts of this clonotype. Its specificity is not known. TCRdb analysed the 5' RACE reads with MiXCR anew, one entry per CDR3 protein. Here the sample spans about 38,000 distinct CDR3 sequences, 6.5% to 9% being singletons. The sample's time point: sample taken at primary tumor resection. Sequencing was performed on whole RNA extracted from tumor and nontumor lung tissue, or from frozen PBMC, and the material was left unsorted. This CDR3 region has 15 residues. Between the trimmed V and J ends, which lost 4 bases and 5 bases, there was a span of 18 bases. The germline V gene encodes CDR1 DFQATT and CDR2 SNEGSKA (reference sequence). Study-wide findings and caveats: Ubiquitous expanded tumor TCRs surfaced in blood more at resection than they did at follow-up.

The sample consisted of PBMCs, taken at surgery. This clonotype was obtained from a male donor with early-stage non-small cell lung cancer. This chain links TRBV20-1 with TRBJ2-1, with a weak D call TRBD2 (5 bases). CDR3 region: CSATGAASFHNEQFF. The CDR3 region has the DNA TGCAGTGCTACAGGTGCGGCTAGCTTTCACAATGAGCAGTTCTTC.